This is a list of T cell receptor beta chains from one sample in a study of read filtering for tumor transcriptome and immune sequencing. In TCRdb, the reads were re-called with MiXCR into one record per CDR3 protein. The data contain tens of thousands of distinct CDR3 sequences, 20% of them singletons. The specimen was a population of CD138-negative cells sorted from bone marrow. The receptors shown here come from a donor at least 40 years old with multiple myeloma. The CDR3 runs from the conserved cysteine through the conserved F or W. D genes are given only for firm matches. Clone size is not always given. Where it is, it says once, few, many or a class for expanded clones.

D,size,V,J,CDR3,DNA
TRBD2,many,TRBV7-6,TRBJ2-3,CASSAGLSGPTDTQYF,TGTGCCAGCAGCGCGGGACTAAGCGGGCCCACAGATACGCAGTATTTT
TRBD2,.,TRBV7-9,TRBJ2-1,CASSLGGTSGYNEQFF,TGTGCCAGCAGCTTAGGGGGGACTAGCGGTTACAATGAGCAGTTCTTC
TRBD2,many,TRBV3-1,TRBJ2-1,CASSFGKLAGAYNEQFF,TGTGCCAGCAGCTTCGGAAAACTAGCGGGAGCATACAATGAGCAGTTCTTC
.,many,TRBV28,TRBJ1-4,CATIKQGWGEKLFF,TGTGCCACCATAAAACAGGGATGGGGTGAAAAACTGTTTTTT
TRBD2,many,TRBV29-1,TRBJ2-1,CSSLWREMLNEQFF,TGCAGTTCCCTCTGGCGGGAGATGTTGAATGAGCAGTTCTTC
TRBD2,many,TRBV20-1,TRBJ2-3,CSARGLAGGPDTQYF,TGCAGTGCTAGAGGGTTGGCGGGAGGGCCAGATACGCAGTATTTT
.,few,TRBV6-5,TRBJ1-5,CASSYQGGQPQHF,TGTGCCAGCAGTTATCAGGGTGGGCAGCCCCAGCATTTT
.,many,TRBV20-1,TRBJ1-1,CSAGQTASNTEAFF,TGCAGTGCTGGCCAGACAGCGTCGAACACTGAAGCTTTCTTT
.,.,TRBV6-2/TRBV6-3,TRBJ1-2,CASSYETVKAGYTF,TGTGCCAGCAGTTACGAAACAGTCAAGGCGGGCTACACCTTC
TRBD2,many,TRBV7-2,TRBJ2-3,CAGGTTRTDTQYF,TGTGCCGGAGGGACTACCCGCACAGATACGCAGTATTTT
.,many,TRBV28,TRBJ2-1,CASSRRRATYNEQFF,TGTGCCAGCAGCCGTAGGAGGGCCACCTACAATGAGCAGTTCTTC
TRBD2,many,TRBV29-1,TRBJ2-3,CSVLGGTDTQYF,TGCAGCGTTTTGGGGGGGACAGATACGCAGTATTTT
.,many,TRBV29-1,TRBJ1-1,CSVGRYTEAFF,TGCAGCGTTGGTCGGTACACTGAAGCTTTCTTT
TRBD1,.,TRBV5-1,TRBJ1-4,CASSHGQVYDELFF,TGCGCCAGCAGCCACGGACAGGTTTATGATGAACTGTTTTTT
.,many,TRBV2,TRBJ2-7,CASSRGPYEQYF,TGTGCCAGCAGCAGGGGTCCCTACGAGCAGTACTTC
TRBD2,few,TRBV30,TRBJ2-1,CAWSPWGGEQFF,TGTGCCTGGAGCCCCTGGGGGGGTGAGCAGTTCTTC
TRBD2,many,TRBV20-1,TRBJ2-3,CSARDSSGTKDTQYF,TGCAGTGCTAGAGATAGTAGCGGGACGAAAGATACGCAGTATTTT
.,.,TRBV28,TRBJ2-5,CASLRDLRETQYF,TGTGCCAGCTTGCGGGACCTACGAGAGACCCAGTACTTC
.,many,TRBV23-1,TRBJ2-2,CASSPRLSAFGELFF,TGCGCCAGCAGTCCCCGCCTGAGCGCCTTCGGGGAGCTGTTTTTT
.,.,TRBV6-6,TRBJ2-3,CASSNSASGQGVDTQYF,TGTGCCAGCAGTAACTCAGCGTCGGGACAAGGTGTCGATACGCAGTATTTT
.,many,TRBV28,TRBJ2-7,CATKTGTETYEQYF,TGTGCCACCAAAACCGGGACGGAGACCTACGAGCAGTACTTC
.,few,TRBV18,TRBJ2-1,CASSPPNENEQFF,TGTGCCAGCTCACCACCGAATGAGAATGAGCAGTTCTTC
TRBD1,.,TRBV12-3/TRBV12-4,TRBJ2-7,CASSLIPGTGNREQYF,TGTGCCAGCAGTCTTATTCCCGGGACAGGTAACCGCGAGCAGTACTTC
TRBD2,many,TRBV7-6,TRBJ2-1,CASSLGRGGYNEQFF,TGTGCCAGCAGCTTAGGGCGGGGGGGCTACAATGAGCAGTTCTTC
TRBD2,.,TRBV28,TRBJ2-1,CASSLPRLAGENNEQFF,TGTGCCAGCAGTCTCCCCCGACTAGCGGGAGAGAACAATGAGCAGTTCTTC
.,once,TRBV6-2/TRBV6-3,TRBJ2-2,CASSPTLALNTGELFF,TGTGCCAGCAGTCCCACTTTAGCCTTGAACACCGGGGAGCTGTTTTTT
TRBD1,many,TRBV29-1,TRBJ2-1,CSVEDRGTGLFF,TGCAGCGTTGAAGATCGAGGGACAGGGTTATTCTTC
.,.,TRBV9,TRBJ2-2,CASSVGHREGTGELFF,TGTGCCAGCAGCGTAGGGCACCGGGAAGGAACCGGGGAGCTGTTTTTT
.,many,TRBV12-3/TRBV12-4,TRBJ1-1,CASSLGSGTTEAFF,TGTGCCAGCAGTTTAGGATCAGGGACCACTGAAGCTTTCTTT
.,many,TRBV12-3/TRBV12-4,TRBJ2-1,CASSFTAANEQFF,TGTGCCAGCAGTTTCACTGCTGCTAATGAGCAGTTCTTC
.,few,TRBV9,TRBJ2-4,CASSVGATSNIQYF,TGTGCCAGCAGCGTAGGGGCAACTTCTAACATTCAGTACTTC